The 28 T cell receptor beta chains given below trace back to one sample, sequenced in a study of T cells after yellow fever vaccination. TCRdb fed the 5' RACE reads into MiXCR, producing one record per CDR3 protein. The sample consists of about 240,000 distinct CDR3 sequences, less than 8.5% of them appearing once. The sequencing here drew on CD4+ T cells sorted from PBMCs, taken 15 days after the yellow fever booster vaccination. The receptors here all came from a man between 25 and 39 years old who received the YFV17D yellow fever vaccine.

This clonotype appeared many times. In nucleotides, the CDR3 is TGTGCCAGCAGCTCCGGGACCACGGCCAACGTCCTGACTTTC. Translation gives CASSSGTTANVLTF. The chain is built from TRBV7-9 and TRBJ2-6, with D perhaps matching TRBD1 or TRBD2 (5 bases each). The CDR3 is made up of 14 amino acids. Trimming shortened V by 4 bases and J by 6 bases, and 10 bases separated the two germline ends. CDR1 is SEHNR, CDR2 FQNEAQ, per germline (reference sequence). Supplemented by reference TRBV7-9 and TRBJ2-6, the full variable domain reads DTGVSQNPRHKITKRGQNVTFRCDPISEHNRLYWYRQTLGQGPEFLTYFQNEAQLEKSRLLSDRFSAERPKGSFSTLEIQRTEQGDSAMYLCASSSGTTANVLTFGAGSRLTVL.

This clonotype was recorded a few times. The chain couples TRBV5-6 to TRBJ2-7; D is unresolved. The CDR3 has 16 residues. In germline, CDR1 is SGHDT, CDR2 YYEEEE. The V and J ends lost 2 bases and 3 bases respectively, with 18 bases between them. The CDR3 here is CASSFRQEHKLYEQYF. CDR3 coding DNA: TGTGCCAGCAGCTTCAGGCAGGAGCACAAGCTCTACGAGCAGTACTTC. The variable domain in full, with the rest retrieved from reference TRBV5-6 and TRBJ2-7, is DAGVTQSPTHLIKTRGQQVTLRCSPKSGHDTVSWYQQALGQGPQFIFQYYEEEERQRGNFPDRFSGHQFPNYSSELNVNALLLGDSALYLCASSFRQEHKLYEQYFGPGTRLTVT.

This clonotype was counted ten times or more. This sequence joins TRBV12-3 or TRBV12-4 and TRBJ1-2, with D hard to call. The CDR3 has 13 amino acids. V dropped 6 bases and J dropped 6 bases, with 14 bases sitting between them. In nucleotides, the CDR3 is TGTGCCAGCAGATATCAGACATCTGATGGCTACACCTTC. It encodes CASRYQTSDGYTF.

This clonotype was observed a handful of times. J is TRBJ2-7 and V is TRBV28; 7 nucleotides align to TRBD1. The CDR3 has 14 amino acids. V shed 8 bases and J 6 bases; nucleotides not matched to a gene: 13. The germline CDR1 and CDR2 sequences are MDHEN and SYDVKM. The chain's CDR3 is CASASFYRDSEQYF. DNA for the CDR3: TGTGCCAGCGCTTCCTTTTACCGGGACAGCGAGCAGTACTTC.

This chain links TRBV27 with TRBJ2-2; D could derive from TRBD1 or TRBD2 (5 bases each). This CDR3 is 15 amino acids long. Germline values: CDR1 MNHEY, CDR2 SMNVEV (reference sequence). V was trimmed by 3 bases and J by 2 bases, leaving 10 bases between them. CDR3 sequence (DNA): TGTGCCAGCAGTTTTATGAGGGGTAACACCGGGGAGCTGTTTTTT. Protein: CASSFMRGNTGELFF.

The genes are TRBV6-1 and TRBJ2-7; 9 positions match TRBD1. The ends lost 6 bases at V and 4 bases at J; junction bases unmatched: 7. Germline V CDR1 and CDR2: MNHNS, SASEGT. This CDR3 has 14 amino acids. The CDR3 DNA follows: TGTGCCAGCAGACCTTGGGACAGGGAATACGAGCAGTACTTC. This sequence encodes CASRPWDREYEQYF.

This chain joins TRBV5-5 and TRBJ1-6; a possible D gene is TRBD1 (6 bases). CDR3 length equals 14 residues. Per the germline V gene, CDR1 is SGHKS and CDR2 is YYEKEE (reference sequence). V dropped 2 bases and J dropped 6 bases, with 9 bases sitting between them. The CDR3, as DNA: TGTGCCAGCAGCTTCGGACAGCCTAATTCACCCCTCCACTTT. Translation gives CASSFGQPNSPLHF.

At least ten counts were recorded for this clonotype. The V and J genes are TRBV20-1 and TRBJ2-1; 7 positions agree with TRBD2. Germline-derived CDR1 and CDR2 are DFQATT and SNEGSKA (reference sequence). The CDR3 totals 16 residues. The CDR3 region is CSPCHIAGSFYNEQFF. As DNA, the CDR3 is TGCAGCCCTTGTCATATAGCGGGCTCTTTCTACAATGAGCAGTTCTTC.

The rearrangement joins TRBV7-9 to TRBJ2-5; 9 nucleotides line up with TRBD1. Germline V CDR1 and CDR2: SEHNR, FQNEAQ (reference sequence). The junction had 2 bases not matched to a gene; V was cut back by 6 bases and J by 0 bases. The CDR3 has 14 amino acids. The CDR3 here is CASRRTGDQETQYF. CDR3 sequence (DNA): TGTGCCAGCAGACGGACAGGGGACCAAGAGACCCAGTACTTC. The whole variable domain, filled in from reference TRBV7-9 and TRBJ2-5, reads DTGVSQNPRHKITKRGQNVTFRCDPISEHNRLYWYRQTLGQGPEFLTYFQNEAQLEKSRLLSDRFSAERPKGSFSTLEIQRTEQGDSAMYLCASRRTGDQETQYFGPGTRLLVL.

At least ten counts were recorded for this clonotype. The rearrangement uses TRBV20-1 and TRBJ1-2, with D perhaps TRBD1 (5 bases). Germline CDR1 and CDR2: DFQATT and SNEGSKA (reference sequence). The CDR3 extends over 17 amino acids. Trimming took off 0 bases at V and 7 bases at J, with 24 bases between the two ends. The CDR3 nucleotides read TGCAGTGCTAGAGACCTAGTTTTGGGTAGGGGAAAACTTGGCTACACCTTC. Amino acid sequence: CSARDLVLGRGKLGYTF.

V gene TRBV7-2 combines with J gene TRBJ1-1, with 8 nucleotides matching TRBD1. Germline V gene lookup returns CDR1 SGHTA and CDR2 FQGNSA. The CDR3 covers 16 residues. V lost 2 bases, J lost 1 base, and 6 bases stayed unmatched. The DNA of the CDR3 is TGTGCCAGCAGCTTATCTGGACAGGGTTGGAACACTGAAGCTTTCTTT. Its translation: CASSLSGQGWNTEAFF.

The chain couples TRBV20-1 to TRBJ2-1; 7 bases are shared with TRBD2. The CDR3 contains 15 residues. The J segment lost 7 bases and the V segment lost 6 bases, leaving 15 bases of the junction unmatched. The germline gives CDR1 DFQATT, CDR2 SNEGSKA (reference sequence). CDR3 sequence reads: CSAERASGNLNEQFF. CDR3 coding DNA: TGCAGTGCCGAAAGGGCCAGCGGGAACTTAAATGAGCAGTTCTTC.

This clonotype has just a few counts. CDR3 DNA: TGTGCCAGCAGCTCCCTTGGGGGGTCTACGCAGTATTTT. Its protein is CASSSLGGSTQYF. This rearrangement joins TRBV7-2 to TRBJ2-3, with D perhaps TRBD2 (6 bases). The germline gives CDR1 SGHTA, CDR2 FQGNSA. This CDR3 contains 13 residues. V was pared by 4 bases and J by 8 bases, with 13 bases between.

Ten or more counts support this clonotype. This sequence joins TRBV20-1 and TRBJ2-1, with 9 bases lining up with TRBD2. The V gene's germline CDR1 is DFQATT and CDR2 SNEGSKA (reference sequence). The CDR3 consists of 13 residues. The junction had 3 bases not matched to a gene; V was cut back by 4 bases and J by 5 bases. CDR3 loop: CSANLAGNNEQFF. The CDR3 nucleotides read TGCAGTGCTAACCTAGCGGGGAACAATGAGCAGTTCTTC.

There are many counts of this clonotype. The rearrangement links TRBV6-5 to TRBJ2-7; 10 bases agree with TRBD1. V gave up 0 bases and J gave up 6 bases; unmatched junction bases: 5. CDR3 length equals 15 residues. The germline CDR1 and CDR2 sequences are MNHEY and SVGAGI. CDR3 protein: CASSYSGTGVSEQYF. DNA for the CDR3: TGTGCCAGCAGTTACTCCGGGACAGGGGTTTCCGAGCAGTACTTC.

This rearrangement joins TRBV20-1 to TRBJ2-3; a possible D gene is TRBD2 (5 bases). Germline V gene data show CDR1 as DFQATT and CDR2 as SNEGSKA (reference sequence). The CDR3 runs 12 residues. Trimming cost V 3 bases and J 5 bases, with 9 bases left between them. The CDR3 reads CSARRDIDTQYF. The CDR3 coding sequence is TGCAGTGCTAGGAGGGATATAGATACGCAGTATTTT.

This clonotype was picked up a small number of times. The V and J genes are TRBV20-1 and TRBJ2-7, with D hard to call. V lost 2 bases, J lost 5 bases, and 10 bases lay in between. Germline V lookup: CDR1 DFQATT, CDR2 SNEGSKA (reference sequence). The CDR3 runs 12 residues. The CDR3 DNA reads as TGCAGTGCTAGACGGACCGGCCACGAGCAGTACTTC. Amino acids: CSARRTGHEQYF.

A note on this clonotype: The germline gene is not matched at one end of the junction; a read error may be the cause. The genes are TRBV11-3 and TRBJ2-1, with 12 bases fitting TRBD2. CDR3 length equals 15 residues. The germline V gene encodes CDR1 SGHNT and CDR2 YENEEA. CDR3 loop: CASSLGLAGDFERFF. CDR3 nucleotides: TGTGCCAGCAGCTTAGGACTAGCGGGAGATTTTGAGCGGTTCTTC.

This clonotype appeared many times. The chain couples TRBV29-1 to TRBJ1-3, with D possibly matching TRBD1 (5 bases). CDR3 size: 14 residues. The V end was cut by 3 bases, the J end by 3 bases, with 12 bases between. Per the germline V gene, CDR1 is SQVTM and CDR2 is ANQGSEA. CDR3 DNA sequence: TGCAGCGTTGAGAAGGGGTCTGGTGGAAACACCATATATTTT. Translating it yields CSVEKGSGGNTIYF.

This clonotype has a count of ten or more. The V gene is TRBV6-5, the J gene TRBJ2-3; D may match TRBD1 or TRBD2 (5 bases each). CDR1 is MNHEY, CDR2 SVGAGI, per germline. Trimming took 4 bases from V and 2 from J, leaving 10 bases between them. CDR3 length equals 14 residues. CDR3 DNA sequence: TGTGCCAGCAGTTCGGGACGGCTCACAGATACGCAGTATTTT. Amino acid sequence: CASSSGRLTDTQYF.

There are a few counts of this clonotype. This chain connects TRBV7-3 to TRBJ2-2; 7 bases match TRBD2. V was pared by 4 bases and J by 8 bases, with 13 bases of the junction left unmatched. The CDR3 consists of 16 residues. Germline-derived CDR1 and CDR2 are SGHTA and FQGTGA. DNA of the CDR3: TGTGCCAGCAGCTCTCGGAGCGGGATAGGCACGGGGGAGCTGTTTTTT. Its translation: CASSSRSGIGTGELFF.

There are a few counts of this clonotype. This chain links TRBV5-6 with TRBJ2-5, with TRBD1 as a possible D gene (5 bases). This CDR3 region has 13 residues. Trimming left V 3 bases short and J 0 bases short, with 6 bases between. Germline lookup yields CDR1 SGHDT and CDR2 YYEEEE. The CDR3 spells CASSSGYQETQYF. In DNA form, the CDR3 reads TGTGCCAGCAGCTCAGGGTACCAAGAGACCCAGTACTTC. Full variable domain (missing parts from reference TRBV5-6 and TRBJ2-5): DAGVTQSPTHLIKTRGQQVTLRCSPKSGHDTVSWYQQALGQGPQFIFQYYEEEERQRGNFPDRFSGHQFPNYSSELNVNALLLGDSALYLCASSSGYQETQYFGPGTRLLVL.

This clonotype appeared a few times. The CDR3 region has the DNA TGTGCCAGCAGTTTATGGGACAACAATCAGCCCCAGCATTTT. It codes for CASSLWDNNQPQHF. V gene TRBV12-3 or TRBV12-4 combines with J gene TRBJ1-5; weak D call: TRBD1 (6 bases). CDR3 length equals 14 residues. The germline V and J ends were trimmed by 2 bases and 3 bases, with 8 bases remaining between them.

DNA of the CDR3: TGCAGTGCTAGGTCTCAACATTTCGGGGAGCTGTTTTTT. It specifies CSARSQHFGELFF. This chain connects TRBV20-1 to TRBJ2-2; D is unresolved. The ends were cut back, 3 bases at V and 7 bases at J, with 12 bases in the middle. Germline V gene sequence: CDR1 DFQATT, CDR2 SNEGSKA (reference sequence). This CDR3 contains 13 residues.

This clonotype appeared a few times. The V call is TRBV5-5, the J call TRBJ2-7, with D uncertain. There are 15 residues in the CDR3. From germline, CDR1 is SGHKS and CDR2 YYEKEE (reference sequence). V was cut by 0 bases and J by 0 bases, with 10 bases left in between. As DNA, the CDR3 is TGTGCCAGCAGCTTGGTCGGTCAGAGCTCCTACGAGCAGTACTTC. It translates to CASSLVGQSSYEQYF.

V gene TRBV5-1 combines with J gene TRBJ2-1; 13 bases are shared with TRBD2. The CDR3 contains 14 residues. The germline V gene has CDR1 SGHRS and CDR2 YFSETQ. Trimming cost V 6 bases and J 10 bases; bases outside gene matches: 7. CDR3 residues: CASKLAGGPGEQFF. DNA of the CDR3: TGCGCCAGCAAACTAGCGGGAGGGCCAGGCGAGCAGTTCTTC.

In its sample, this clonotype was seen a few times. This chain uses TRBV4-3 with TRBJ1-2; D unresolved. Germline CDR1 LGHNA, CDR2 YSLEER. This CDR3 region has 12 residues. V was shortened by 0 bases and J by 8 bases, with 7 bases between the two germline ends. DNA for the CDR3: TGCGCCAGCAGCCAAGATTGGGGAGGCTACACCTTC. This encodes CASSQDWGGYTF.

The V and J genes are TRBV7-2 and TRBJ2-7; perhaps TRBD2 as D (6 bases). The CDR3 runs to 15 residues. Trimming left V 5 bases short and J 4 bases short, with 18 bases between. CDR1 SGHTA and CDR2 FQGNSA come from the germline V gene. The CDR3 bases are TGTGCCAGCAGCCCCCCGGGGGAACGTTGGTACGAGCAGTACTTC. It encodes CASSPPGERWYEQYF.